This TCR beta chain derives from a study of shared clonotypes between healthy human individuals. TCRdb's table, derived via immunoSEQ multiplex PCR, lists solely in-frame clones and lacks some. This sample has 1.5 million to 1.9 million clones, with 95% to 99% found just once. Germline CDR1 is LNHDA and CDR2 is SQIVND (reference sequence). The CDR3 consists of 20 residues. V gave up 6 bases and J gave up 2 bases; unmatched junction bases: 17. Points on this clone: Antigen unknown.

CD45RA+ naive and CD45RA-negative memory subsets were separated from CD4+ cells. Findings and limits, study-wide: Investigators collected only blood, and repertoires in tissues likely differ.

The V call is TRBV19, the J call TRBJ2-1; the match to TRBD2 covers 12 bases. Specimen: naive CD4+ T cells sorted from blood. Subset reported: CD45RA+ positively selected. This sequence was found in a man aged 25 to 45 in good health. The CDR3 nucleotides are TGTGCCAGTAGAGCCCTAGCGGGAGGGCTTACGGGGATCGCCTACAATGAGCAGTTCTTC. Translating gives CASRALAGGLTGIAYNEQFF.